This TCR beta chain came from a study of cytomegalovirus exposure and HLA in healthy donors. Study-level points and caveats: Trimming of TCR beta V- and J-genes showed a link, identified in a later analysis, to a missense DCLRE1C variant. Researchers catalogued approximately 170 TCR beta chains as cytomegalovirus-associated.

The PCR contained 60 Vbeta and 13 Jbeta primers. As handled by the study authors: Later, 65 million to 90 million unique TCR beta chains were counted in an analysis, and roughly 10 million of them were shared. Data came from immunoSEQ multiplex PCR; TCRdb stores just in-frame clones and leaves some out. That table supplies the V and J calls and clone size; D and trimming were determined from the DNA. The sample consists of some 91,000 clones, 78% of them appearing once. Germline V CDR1 and CDR2: SGHDT, YYEEEE. V was pared by 5 bases and J by 0 bases, with 3 bases between. This CDR3 contains 13 residues. Concerning this clone: Its antigen is as yet unknown.

The TCR comes from a woman in her sixties or seventies in good health and CMV-seronegative. The sample consisted of PBMCs. V gene TRBV5-6 combines with J gene TRBJ1-6; D gene unclear. The CDR3, as DNA: TGTGCCAGCAGTAGCTCCTATAATTCACCCCTCCACTTT. Its protein is CASSSSYNSPLHF.